The 26 T cell receptor beta chains below come from one sample, sequenced in a study of monozygotic twins with inflammatory bowel disease. No DNA is given; TCRdb re-called the 5' RACE reads and lists each CDR3 protein once. The listing records about 200,000 distinct CDR3 sequences. The sequenced sample was blood. The receptors here all came from a human donor with ulcerative colitis or Crohn's disease, or a healthy co-twin of an affected twin (not recorded which).

The chain employs TRBV24-1 and TRBJ2-2; the TCRdb D gene call, TRBD2, has no DNA to confirm it. The germline gives CDR1 KGHDR, CDR2 SFDVKD. The CDR3 spans 16 residues. Here the CDR3 reads CATSDSSGLVFGELFF.

The rearrangement uses TRBV28 and TRBJ1-1; checking the TCRdb D call of TRBD1 is not possible without DNA. This CDR3 is 13 amino acids long. Germline lookup yields CDR1 MDHEN and CDR2 SYDVKM. The CDR3: CASLVRANTEAFF.

The V gene is TRBV29-1, the J gene TRBJ2-1. CDR1 is SQVTM and CDR2 is ANQGSEA in the germline V gene. The CDR3 has 13 amino acids. Here the CDR3 reads CSVGSSRNNEQFF.

This chain uses TRBV12-3 or TRBV12-4 with TRBJ1-1; the D call from TCRdb, TRBD1, cannot be confirmed without DNA. The CDR3 covers 15 residues. CDR3 residues: CASSFPGPGNTEAFF.

The chain carries TRBV7-6 and TRBJ1-3. Germline-derived CDR1 and CDR2 are SGHVS and FNYEAQ. This CDR3 has 16 residues. Here the CDR3 reads CASSREDGSSGNTIYF.

The chain recombines TRBV12-3 or TRBV12-4 with TRBJ2-1; TCRdb reports TRBD1, a call that lacks DNA to check it against. The CDR3 is 13 residues long. This CDR3 is CASSKPPQGEQFF.

This sequence joins TRBV20-1 and TRBJ2-1; without DNA, the TCRdb call of TRBD1 cannot be checked. CDR1 DFQATT and CDR2 SNEGSKA come from the germline V gene (reference sequence). The CDR3 is 11 residues long. CDR3 in amino acids: CSAKGGHEQFF.

The chain recombines TRBV5-1 with TRBJ2-3. The CDR3 extends over 14 amino acids. In germline, CDR1 is SGHRS, CDR2 YFSETQ. CDR3 loop: CASSLVWGTDTQYF.

The chain employs TRBV29-1 and TRBJ2-1; lacking DNA, the TRBD2 call made by TCRdb goes unchecked. The CDR3 runs 18 residues. CDR1 is SQVTM, CDR2 ANQGSEA, per germline. CDR3 sequence: CSVDGGLAGGFSYNEQFF.

The chain joins TRBV3-1 to TRBJ2-7; the TCRdb D gene call, TRBD1, has no DNA to confirm it. From germline, CDR1 is LGHDT and CDR2 YNNKEL (reference sequence). This CDR3 is built from 14 residues. The CDR3 spells CASSQGQGNDEQYF.

The chain uses TRBV3-1 and TRBJ1-3; TCRdb picks TRBD1, but there is no DNA to check that call. CDR3 length equals 15 residues. In germline, CDR1 is LGHDT, CDR2 YNNKEL (reference sequence). CDR3 amino acids: CASSPGQGPGNTIYF. Full variable domain (remainder filled in from reference TRBV3-1 and TRBJ1-3): DTAVSQTPKYLVTQMGNDKSIKCEQNLGHDTMYWYKQDSKKFLKIMFSYNNKELIINETVPNRFSPKSPDKAHLNLHINSLELGDSAVYFCASSPGQGPGNTIYFGEGSWLTVV.

The chain recombines TRBV21-1 with TRBJ1-5. TRBV21-1 is designated a pseudogene. CDR3 length: 13 residues. The CDR3 spells CASSKGEGQPQHF.

The chain is built from TRBV11-2 and TRBJ1-3; TCRdb gives TRBD1 as the D gene, but with no DNA this cannot be confirmed. The length of the CDR3 is 15 residues. The V gene's germline CDR1 is SGHAT and CDR2 FQNNGV. CDR3 amino acids: CASSLAGGTGNTIYF. The entire variable domain, with the rest obtained from reference TRBV11-2 and TRBJ1-3, is as follows: EAGVAQSPRYKIIEKRQSVAFWCNPISGHATLYWYQQILGQGPKLLIQFQNNGVVDDSQLPKDRFSAERLKGVDSTLKIQPAKLEDSAVYLCASSLAGGTGNTIYFGEGSWLTVV.

V is TRBV3-1 and J is TRBJ2-6; TCRdb outputs TRBD1, but without DNA this stays unchecked. The CDR3 loop spans 17 amino acids. In germline, CDR1 is LGHDT, CDR2 YNNKEL (reference sequence). The CDR3 protein is CASSRGDSYSGANVLTF.

The chain carries TRBV30 and TRBJ2-5; TCRdb proposes TRBD2, but this gene call is untestable without DNA. CDR1 is GTSNPN and CDR2 is SVGIG in the germline V gene (reference sequence). The CDR3 sequence is 14 residues long. CDR3 sequence: CAWRLAGGLETQYF.

The chain combines TRBV29-1 with TRBJ2-4; the D call of TRBD1 rests on TCRdb alone, since no DNA is present to check it. CDR3 length: 16 amino acids. The germline CDR1 and CDR2 sequences are SQVTM and ANQGSEA. The CDR3 region is CSVALGTGALRNIQYF.

The gene calls are TRBV5-4 and TRBJ2-5; the TCRdb D gene call, TRBD1, has no DNA to confirm it. Germline values: CDR1 SGHNT, CDR2 YYREEE (reference sequence). This CDR3 has 13 residues. This CDR3 reads CTSSPTAQETQYF.

The chain links TRBV4-1 to TRBJ2-5; TCRdb indicates TRBD2, and absent DNA this call remains unverified. CDR1 and CDR2 (germline): MGHRA, YSYEKL. This CDR3 contains 17 residues. CDR3 residues: CASSQEGRGGEEETQYF.

The gene calls are TRBV19 and TRBJ2-1; TCRdb's D gene call, TRBD1, goes unchecked for lack of DNA. CDR3 length: 16 residues. CDR1 and CDR2 (germline): LNHDA, SQIVND (reference sequence). The CDR3 spells CASSYGAGGWVGEQFF.

The V call is TRBV5-1, the J call TRBJ2-7; TCRdb's D call of TRBD1 is untestable without DNA. CDR3 length: 16 amino acids. Germline-derived CDR1 and CDR2 are SGHRS and YFSETQ. The CDR3 sequence is CASSPSDRGVSYEQYF.

The chain links TRBV6-5 to TRBJ2-1; there is no DNA to check the TCRdb D call of TRBD1. Germline assignment: CDR1 MNHEY and CDR2 SVGAGI. This CDR3 is built from 15 residues. CDR3 protein: CASSYSGQFYNEQFF.

CDR3 sequence: CAISEERWNTGELFF. The chain has TRBV10-3 and TRBJ2-2; the TRBD2 assignment by TCRdb is unverifiable without DNA. This CDR3 is built from 15 residues. Germline CDR1 and CDR2: ENHRY and SYGVKD.

This rearrangement joins TRBV6-5 to TRBJ1-1; no DNA is available, so the TRBD1 call from TCRdb remains unchecked. This CDR3 is built from 15 residues. Germline V gene data show CDR1 as MNHEY and CDR2 as SVGAGI. The CDR3 spells CASSYPGQGDTEAFF.

The rearrangement joins TRBV20-1 to TRBJ1-1. The CDR3 covers 13 residues. Per germline, CDR1 DFQATT and CDR2 SNEGSKA (reference sequence). CDR3 amino acids: CSTWEGMNTEAFF.

The V call is TRBV7-2, the J call TRBJ1-6; TCRdb's D gene call, TRBD1, goes unchecked for lack of DNA. The CDR3 is 14 residues long. Looked up from germline, CDR1 is SGHTA and CDR2 is FQGNSA. Here the CDR3 reads CASTAGPGYSPLHF. Variable domain in full (rest from reference TRBV7-2 and TRBJ1-6): GAGVSQSPSNKVTEKGKDVELRCDPISGHTALYWYRQSLGQGLEFLIYFQGNSAPDKSGLPSDRFSAERTGGSVSTLTIQRTQQEDSAVYLCASTAGPGYSPLHFGNGTRLTVT.

The V gene is TRBV18, the J gene TRBJ2-1; the D call of TRBD2 rests on TCRdb alone, since no DNA is present to check it. Germline values: CDR1 KGHSH, CDR2 LQKENI. The CDR3 consists of 14 residues. This CDR3 reads CASKKSGDYNEQFF. The variable domain in full, completed from reference TRBV18 and TRBJ2-1, reads NAGVMQNPRHLVRRRGQEARLRCSPMKGHSHVYWYRQLPEEGLKFMVYLQKENIIDESGMPKERFSAEFPKEGPSILRIQQVVRGDSAAYFCASKKSGDYNEQFFGPGTRLTVL.